The 22 T cell receptor beta chains below all came from one sample that was sequenced in a study of identifying expanded T cells in peripheral blood. The table came from immunoSEQ multiplex PCR; TCRdb's copy has only in-frame clones and leaves some out. The sample lists approximately 94,000 clones, approximately 88% occurring once. Sequencing was performed on blood. Receptors originate from a person between 18 and 75 years old in good health.

The chain links TRBV30 to TRBJ2-3; D uncertain. The length of the CDR3 is 14 residues. The germline CDR1 and CDR2 sequences are GTSNPN and SVGIG (reference sequence). V lost 2 bases and J 3 bases, leaving 12 bases between the germline ends. The CDR3, as DNA: TGTGCCTGGAGTATCGGAGTTTGGACAGATACGCAGTATTTT. Translation: CAWSIGVWTDTQYF.

The rearrangement joins TRBV5-4 to TRBJ1-3; no reliable D call. CDR1 is SGHNT, CDR2 YYREEE, per germline (reference sequence). This CDR3 contains 15 residues. V was trimmed by 2 bases and J by 4 bases, leaving 13 bases between them. The CDR3 DNA reads TGTGCCAGCAGCTTAGACTTGGTTGCGGGAAACACCATATATTTT. It yields the protein CASSLDLVAGNTIYF.

The V gene is TRBV27, the J gene TRBJ1-2; the match to TRBD1 covers 7 bases. V lost 5 bases to trimming and J lost 4 bases; unmatched junction nucleotides: 7. CDR3 length equals 14 residues. Looked up from germline, CDR1 is MNHEY and CDR2 is SMNVEV (reference sequence). CDR3 nucleotides: TGTGCCAGCAGTGCTCGACAGGGAATCTATGGCTACACCTTC. Its protein is CASSARQGIYGYTF.

The chain employs TRBV7-6 and TRBJ2-1; 7 bases are shared with TRBD1. Germline loops: CDR1 SGHVS, CDR2 FNYEAQ. The trim removed 4 bases at V and 3 bases at J, leaving 15 bases unmatched. CDR3 length: 18 residues. The CDR3 DNA is TGTGCCAGCAGCTCTAGGATTATGACAGGGTTGATCTACAATGAGCAGTTCTTC. Translating it yields CASSSRIMTGLIYNEQFF.

This sequence joins TRBV2 and TRBJ2-7; 9 nucleotides agree with TRBD2. The CDR3 runs 13 residues. Germline CDR1 and CDR2: SNHLY and FYNNEI. J gave up 12 bases and V 7 bases, and 13 bases lay outside the gene matches. This chain's CDR3 is CASTPLAGGPLYF. Written as DNA, the CDR3 is TGTGCCAGCACCCCACTAGCGGGCGGGCCCTTGTACTTC.

V is TRBV4-1 and J is TRBJ1-1; D perhaps matches TRBD1 (6 bases). The CDR3 consists of 17 residues. Germline V gene sequence: CDR1 MGHRA, CDR2 YSYEKL. V dropped 3 bases and J dropped 2 bases, with 19 bases sitting between them. CDR3 sequence: CASSQGHLGGLNTEAFF. The CDR3 DNA reads as TGCGCCAGCAGCCAGGGACACCTCGGAGGCCTAAACACTGAAGCTTTCTTT.

In its sample, this clone was seen many times. V gene TRBV7-2 combines with J gene TRBJ2-3, with unresolved D. This CDR3 has 14 residues. Germline CDR1 SGHTA, CDR2 FQGNSA. The germline V and J ends were trimmed by 5 bases and 0 bases, with 9 bases remaining between them. CDR3 DNA sequence: TGTGCCAGCAGCCCGTACTTGAGCACAGATACGCAGTATTTT. It specifies CASSPYLSTDTQYF.

This chain joins TRBV6-1 and TRBJ1-5, with D tentatively TRBD1 (5 bases). CDR1 and CDR2 (germline): MNHNS, SASEGT. Trimming removed 4 bases at V and 4 bases at J, with 14 bases between. The CDR3 totals 15 residues. CDR3 residues: CASSGGGGLNQPQHF. DNA for the CDR3: TGTGCCAGCAGTGGGGGTGGGGGGTTGAATCAGCCCCAGCATTTT.

This clone has just a few counts. J is TRBJ1-6 and V is TRBV6-6; weak D call: TRBD1 (6 bases). There are 12 residues in the CDR3. V was cut by 10 bases and J by 8 bases, with 12 bases left in between. The germline gives CDR1 MNHNY, CDR2 SVGAGI (reference sequence). The CDR3 DNA reads as TGTGCCATTAGGGAGGGGGATTCACCCCTCCACTTT. It codes for CAIREGDSPLHF.

The gene calls are TRBV30 and TRBJ2-1; D gene ambiguous. The CDR3 length is 12 residues. CDR1 and CDR2 from the germline V gene are GTSNPN and SVGIG (reference sequence). The V end was cut by 3 bases, the J end by 10 bases, with 13 bases between. This CDR3 is CAWSPWSGEQFF. The CDR3 coding sequence is TGTGCCTGGAGCCCCTGGAGTGGGGAGCAGTTCTTC.

The chain links TRBV7-2 to TRBJ2-1; 9 bases agree with TRBD2. This CDR3 comprises 14 residues. Germline V gene data show CDR1 as SGHTA and CDR2 as FQGNSA. V lost 3 bases and J lost 8; bases outside the gene matches: 5. CDR3 sequence: CASSFLAGTDEQFF. As DNA, the CDR3 is TGTGCCAGCAGCTTTCTAGCGGGAACCGATGAGCAGTTCTTC.

The chain couples TRBV6-6 to TRBJ2-7, with 10 bases aligning to TRBD1. The CDR3 sequence is 15 residues long. Germline CDR1 MNHNY, CDR2 SVGAGI (reference sequence). With V trimmed by 2 bases and J by 2 bases, 3 bases remained unmatched. The CDR3 sequence is CASSYGTGETYEQYF. CDR3 coding DNA: TGTGCCAGCAGTTACGGGACAGGGGAAACCTACGAGCAGTACTTC.

The chain combines TRBV30 with TRBJ1-2; tentative D call: TRBD1 (6 bases). Germline assignment: CDR1 GTSNPN and CDR2 SVGIG (reference sequence). The V gene lost 4 bases and the J gene lost 3 bases, with 15 bases spanning the gap. The CDR3 has 14 amino acids. CDR3 nucleotides: TGTGCCTGGAACGCAGGGGCCGGATACTATGGCTACACCTTC. Its protein product is CAWNAGAGYYGYTF.

The rearrangement joins TRBV4-3 to TRBJ2-5, with 9 bases aligning to TRBD2. Per germline, CDR1 LGHNA and CDR2 YSLEER. The CDR3 consists of 15 residues. J was trimmed by 5 bases and V by 1 base; bases with no gene match: 5. Here the CDR3 reads CASSQVSGRGETQYF. The CDR3 bases are TGCGCCAGCAGCCAAGTTAGCGGGAGAGGGGAGACCCAGTACTTC.

The chain uses TRBV7-2 and TRBJ2-7; 10 positions match TRBD1. The J segment lost 0 bases and the V segment lost 5 bases, leaving 1 base of the junction unmatched. Germline CDR1 is SGHTA and CDR2 is FQGNSA. The CDR3 extends over 14 amino acids. DNA for the CDR3: TGTGCCAGCAGCCGGGACAGGGGCTCCTACGAGCAGTACTTC. Encoded protein: CASSRDRGSYEQYF.

The chain links TRBV6-5 to TRBJ2-7; TRBD1 or TRBD2 may be the D gene (6 bases each). In germline, CDR1 is MNHEY, CDR2 SVGAGI. The CDR3 runs 13 residues. The V and J ends lost 8 bases and 7 bases respectively, with 18 bases between them. CDR3 protein: CASSEGGHQEQYF. CDR3 in DNA: TGTGCCAGCTCTGAGGGGGGACATCAAGAGCAGTACTTC.

The chain is built from TRBV4-3 and TRBJ1-4, with D hard to call. CDR3 length: 16 amino acids. Germline CDR1 is LGHNA and CDR2 is YSLEER. With 1 base removed from V and 0 bases from J, the gap between germline ends came to 9 bases. The CDR3 here is CASSQAIRATNEKLFF. CDR3 sequence (DNA): TGCGCCAGCAGCCAAGCAATCCGCGCAACTAATGAAAAACTGTTTTTT.

The chain links TRBV5-4 to TRBJ1-1; 8 bases are a match to TRBD1. This CDR3 has 15 amino acids. CDR1 is SGHNT, CDR2 YYREEE, per germline (reference sequence). The V gene end was trimmed by 4 bases and the J gene end by 5 bases; junction bases not matched to a gene: 10. The CDR3 loop reads CASSTRTGIVTEAFF. As DNA, the CDR3 is TGTGCCAGCAGCACCCGGACAGGGATAGTGACTGAAGCTTTCTTT.

J is TRBJ1-1 and V is TRBV5-5; no clear D gene. With 6 bases removed from V and 5 bases from J, the gap between germline ends came to 17 bases. Germline V CDR1 and CDR2: SGHKS, YYEKEE (reference sequence). CDR3 length equals 14 residues. CDR3: CASNPGILGTEAFF. The DNA of the CDR3 is TGTGCCAGCAACCCCGGCATTCTCGGGACTGAAGCTTTCTTT.

The CDR3 is CATSREWRLTREQYF. As DNA, the CDR3 is TGTGCCACCAGCAGAGAGTGGAGACTGACCCGCGAGCAGTACTTC. V usage is TRBV15 and J usage is TRBJ2-7; no definite D call. Per the germline V gene, CDR1 is LNHNV and CDR2 is YYDKDF (reference sequence). The CDR3 runs to 15 residues. The V end was cut by 0 bases, the J end by 6 bases, with 15 bases between.

The V gene is TRBV7-3, the J gene TRBJ1-3; D is perhaps TRBD1 (5 bases). This CDR3 spans 16 amino acids. Germline CDR1 is SGHTA and CDR2 is FQGTGA. V lost 1 base and J 4 bases, leaving 14 bases between the germline ends. In DNA form, the CDR3 reads TGTGCCAGCAGCTTAATCCCGGTGGGGCTCGGAAACACCATATATTTT. Amino acid sequence: CASSLIPVGLGNTIYF.

The chain links TRBV6-1 to TRBJ1-2, with D uncertain. The CDR3 is 17 amino acids. Germline V gene sequence: CDR1 MNHNS, CDR2 SASEGT. Trimming pared 0 bases from V and 4 bases from J, leaving 18 bases between. DNA for the CDR3: TGTGCCAGCAGTGAAGCGATTGGGTCAGGAGCCTCCTATGGCTACACCTTC. This gives the protein CASSEAIGSGASYGYTF.